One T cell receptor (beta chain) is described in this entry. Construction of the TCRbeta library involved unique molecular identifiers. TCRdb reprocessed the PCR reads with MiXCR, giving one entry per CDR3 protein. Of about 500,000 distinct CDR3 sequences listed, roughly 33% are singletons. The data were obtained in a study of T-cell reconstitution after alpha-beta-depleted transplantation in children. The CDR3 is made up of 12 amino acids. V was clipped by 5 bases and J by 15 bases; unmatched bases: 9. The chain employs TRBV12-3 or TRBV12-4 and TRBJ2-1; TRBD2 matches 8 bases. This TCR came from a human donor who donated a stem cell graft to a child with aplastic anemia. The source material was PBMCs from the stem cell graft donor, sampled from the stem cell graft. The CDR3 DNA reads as TGTGCCAGCAGTACCCGACGGGGGGGACGGTTCTTC. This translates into CASSTRRGGRFF.